The 27 T cell receptor beta chains below all came from one sample that was sequenced in a study of OX40 agonist ivuxolimab in advanced cancers. Clones were read by immunoSEQ multiplex PCR, and TCRdb kept only the in-frame ones, dropping some. The sample yields 40,000 to 60,000 clones, 80% to 90% seen once. The material sequenced was CD4+ or CD8+ T cells sorted from blood, taken in a trial of the OX40 agonist ivuxolimab. These receptors all come from an adult with an advanced solid tumor such as melanoma, head and neck, liver or kidney cancer.

This rearrangement joins TRBV27 to TRBJ1-5, with 11 bases matching TRBD1. CDR1 and CDR2 from the germline V gene are MNHEY and SMNVEV (reference sequence). The length of the CDR3 is 14 residues. Trimming took 4 bases from V and 6 from J; bases not matched to a gene: 2. The CDR3 sequence is CASSYGQGAQPQHF. As DNA, the CDR3 is TGTGCCAGCAGTTATGGACAGGGGGCTCAGCCCCAGCATTTT.

J is TRBJ2-1 and V is TRBV6-5; 8 bases map to TRBD2. Germline trimming cut 2 bases from V and 5 bases from J; bases unmatched to any gene: 2. CDR1 is MNHEY, CDR2 SVGAGI, per germline. The CDR3 is made up of 14 amino acids. CDR3 sequence reads: CASSYAGGNNEQFF. The CDR3, as DNA: TGTGCCAGCAGTTACGCGGGGGGCAACAATGAGCAGTTCTTC.

The V call is TRBV7-7, the J call TRBJ2-1; D unresolved. V shed 5 bases and J shed 9 bases, with 17 bases lying between them. The CDR3 is 14 residues long. The germline gives CDR1 SSHAT, CDR2 FNYEAQ (reference sequence). The CDR3 protein is CASSPKGVVVEQFF. The DNA for the CDR3 is TGTGCCAGCAGCCCCAAGGGTGTTGTGGTTGAGCAGTTCTTC.

The chain is built from TRBV27 and TRBJ1-5; TRBD1 is a possible D gene (6 bases). CDR1 is MNHEY, CDR2 SMNVEV, per germline (reference sequence). Trimming pared 3 bases from V and 0 bases from J, leaving 12 bases between. CDR3 length: 16 amino acids. Here the CDR3 reads CASSLAGVYSNQPQHF. The CDR3 DNA reads TGTGCCAGCAGTTTGGCAGGGGTGTATAGCAATCAGCCCCAGCATTTT.

This rearrangement joins TRBV28 to TRBJ1-5, with TRBD1 as a possible D gene (5 bases). Per the germline V gene, CDR1 is MDHEN and CDR2 is SYDVKM. Trimming took 3 bases from V and 9 from J, leaving 12 bases between them. The CDR3 loop spans 13 amino acids. CDR3 region: CASSFQGVGPQHF. DNA of the CDR3: TGTGCCAGCAGTTTCCAGGGTGTAGGGCCCCAGCATTTT. The full variable domain, completed using reference TRBV28 and TRBJ1-5, is DVKVTQSSRYLVKRTGEKVFLECVQDMDHENMFWYRQDPGLGLRLIYFSYDVKMKEKGDIPEGYSVSREKKERFSLILESASTNQTSMYLCASSFQGVGPQHFGDGTRLSIL.

The rearrangement joins TRBV6-6 to TRBJ2-1; the match to TRBD2 covers 12 bases. J lost 3 bases, V lost 6 bases, and 3 bases had no gene match. Per the germline V gene, CDR1 is MNHNY and CDR2 is SVGAGI (reference sequence). The CDR3 covers 15 residues. The CDR3 nucleotides are TGTGCCAGCAGCTCTAGCGGGGGGGACTACAATGAGCAGTTCTTC. Its translation: CASSSSGGDYNEQFF.

The chain employs TRBV7-9 and TRBJ1-1; TRBD1 might be the D (6 bases). Trimming left V 5 bases short and J 1 base short, with 8 bases between. The germline V gene encodes CDR1 SEHNR and CDR2 FQNEAQ (reference sequence). There are 13 residues in the CDR3. The CDR3 coding sequence is TGTGCCAGCAGCGGAGGGGGGAACACTGAAGCTTTCTTT. It encodes CASSGGGNTEAFF. The complete variable domain, with remaining parts taken from reference TRBV7-9 and TRBJ1-1, reads DTGVSQNPRHKITKRGQNVTFRCDPISEHNRLYWYRQTLGQGPEFLTYFQNEAQLEKSRLLSDRFSAERPKGSFSTLEIQRTEQGDSAMYLCASSGGGNTEAFFGQGTRLTVV.

V is TRBV6-1 and J is TRBJ1-2; a weak D match, TRBD1 (6 bases). CDR3 size: 12 residues. The V gene's germline CDR1 is MNHNS and CDR2 SASEGT. Trimming stripped 5 bases from V and 8 bases from J, with 12 bases between. In DNA form, the CDR3 reads TGTGCCAGCAGTCCCCAAGGGGGGGGCTACACCTTC. Its translation: CASSPQGGGYTF.

V usage is TRBV9 and J usage is TRBJ2-2; D ambiguous. Trimming cost V 2 bases and J 3 bases, with 11 bases left between them. The CDR3 is 15 amino acids. CDR1 is SGDLS, CDR2 YYNGEE, per germline. CDR3 sequence reads: CASSVGQDYTGELFF. The CDR3, as DNA: TGTGCCAGCAGCGTTGGGCAGGATTACACCGGGGAGCTGTTTTTT.

The gene calls are TRBV5-1 and TRBJ2-1; D ambiguous. Per the germline V gene, CDR1 is SGHRS and CDR2 is YFSETQ. V dropped 0 bases and J dropped 9 bases, with 7 bases sitting between them. This CDR3 is 12 amino acids long. As DNA, the CDR3 is TGCGCCAGCAGCTTGGAGGGCACTGAGCAGTTCTTC. It specifies CASSLEGTEQFF.

The chain uses TRBV9 and TRBJ2-3; 9 bases line up with TRBD1. CDR3 size: 13 residues. The V and J ends lost 3 bases and 6 bases, in that order; junction bases with no gene match: 2. Looked up from germline, CDR1 is SGDLS and CDR2 is YYNGEE. CDR3 DNA: TGTGCCAGCAGCGGCACAGGGGGCGATACGCAGTATTTT. This codes for CASSGTGGDTQYF.

The chain joins TRBV18 to TRBJ2-1; D remains ambiguous. Germline V lookup: CDR1 KGHSH, CDR2 LQKENI. The ends were cut back, 2 bases at V and 6 bases at J, with 14 bases in the middle. This CDR3 region has 15 residues. The CDR3 nucleotides read TGTGCCAGCTCACCAACTTCGACGAGCGTCAATGAGCAGTTCTTC. Translated: CASSPTSTSVNEQFF.

This sequence joins TRBV27 and TRBJ2-1, with 9 positions matching TRBD1. CDR1 and CDR2 (germline): MNHEY, SMNVEV (reference sequence). CDR3 size: 15 residues. After removal of 2 bases from V and 7 bases from J, the junction contained 6 bases not matched to a gene. The CDR3 is CASSLGPDRGNEQFF. As DNA, the CDR3 is TGTGCCAGCAGTTTAGGTCCGGACAGGGGTAATGAGCAGTTCTTC.

This chain uses TRBV19 with TRBJ1-2, with unresolved D. Between the trimmed V and J ends, which lost 8 bases and 0 bases, there was a span of 7 bases. Germline CDR1 and CDR2: LNHDA and SQIVND (reference sequence). CDR3 size: 12 residues. Here the CDR3 reads CASFIPNYGYTF. As DNA, the CDR3 is TGTGCCAGTTTTATTCCTAACTATGGCTACACCTTC.

The rearrangement uses TRBV18 and TRBJ2-3; 12 nucleotides line up with TRBD2. Trimming at V came to 6 bases and at J to 2 bases, leaving 6 bases not matched to a gene. The germline gives CDR1 KGHSH, CDR2 LQKENI. There are 16 residues in the CDR3. The DNA of the CDR3 is TGTGCCAGCTCGGCCCTAGCGGGGGGGCCCACAGATACGCAGTATTTT. Its translation: CASSALAGGPTDTQYF.

Written as DNA, the CDR3 is TGTGCCAGCAGCACTAGCGGGGGGGCCTTTGAGACCCAGTACTTC. Translation gives CASSTSGGAFETQYF. V gene TRBV9 combines with J gene TRBJ2-5; 13 bases agree with TRBD2. CDR1 is SGDLS and CDR2 is YYNGEE in the germline V gene. The CDR3 consists of 15 residues. J was trimmed by 5 bases and V by 4 bases; bases with no gene match: 5.

The chain combines TRBV28 with TRBJ2-3, with a tentative D call TRBD2 (6 bases). Trimming cost V 7 bases and J 0 bases, with 14 bases left between them. CDR3 length: 15 amino acids. Germline V gives CDR1 MDHEN, CDR2 SYDVKM. The CDR3 bases are TGTGCCAGCAACCTCTTGGAGGGCAGCACAGATACGCAGTATTTT. Its protein is CASNLLEGSTDTQYF.

The J gene is TRBJ1-1, the V gene TRBV9; a weak D match, TRBD1 (5 bases). Germline V gives CDR1 SGDLS, CDR2 YYNGEE. The ends were cut back, 4 bases at V and 2 bases at J, with 15 bases in the middle. This CDR3 has 15 amino acids. CDR3 DNA sequence: TGTGCCAGCAGCCACACTCCGGGGGAAAACACTGAAGCTTTCTTT. As protein: CASSHTPGENTEAFF. Together with reference TRBV9 and TRBJ1-1, the CDR3 gives the full variable domain: DSGVTQTPKHLITATGQRVTLRCSPRSGDLSVYWYQQSLDQGLQFLIQYYNGEERAKGNILERFSAQQFPDLHSELNLSSLELGDSALYFCASSHTPGENTEAFFGQGTRLTVV.

This clone has just one count. J is TRBJ2-3 and V is TRBV27; D is uncertain. V was clipped by 2 bases and J by 4 bases, with 10 bases between them. CDR3 length equals 14 residues. Germline CDR1 MNHEY, CDR2 SMNVEV (reference sequence). The CDR3 DNA is TGTGCCAGCAGTTTAAGTTCCGGTGCAGATACGCAGTATTTT. The encoded protein is CASSLSSGADTQYF.

The rearrangement links TRBV19 to TRBJ1-3; a possible D gene is TRBD1 (6 bases). With 6 bases removed from V and 0 bases from J, the gap between germline ends came to 12 bases. The CDR3 length is 15 residues. Germline V gene data show CDR1 as LNHDA and CDR2 as SQIVND (reference sequence). The CDR3 here is CASSGGLYSGNTIYF. The CDR3 DNA sequence: TGTGCCAGTAGCGGGGGGCTATACTCTGGAAACACCATATATTTT.

The V gene is TRBV10-3, the J gene TRBJ2-7, with D tentatively TRBD1 or TRBD2 (5 bases each). The germline V gene encodes CDR1 ENHRY and CDR2 SYGVKD. V shed 11 bases and J shed 4 bases, with 18 bases lying between them. The CDR3 is 13 residues long. DNA of the CDR3: TGTGCCGCACATCGGGGCGCAGGGTACGAGCAGTACTTC. Residues: CAAHRGAGYEQYF.

The rearrangement links TRBV5-1 to TRBJ1-2; maybe TRBD1 (6 bases). Looked up from germline, CDR1 is SGHRS and CDR2 is YFSETQ. CDR3 length equals 14 residues. V was cut by 5 bases and J by 4 bases, with 15 bases left in between. The CDR3 spells CASSSSGGLYGYTF. DNA for the CDR3: TGCGCCAGCAGTTCTAGCGGGGGGCTCTATGGCTACACCTTC.

This clone was counted once. The V call is TRBV18, the J call TRBJ1-4; D is undetermined. Between the trimmed V and J ends, which lost 2 bases and 8 bases, there was a span of 6 bases. The CDR3 extends over 12 amino acids. Germline CDR1 is KGHSH and CDR2 is LQKENI. The CDR3, as DNA: TGTGCCAGCTCACCAGGCGGGGAAAAACTGTTTTTT. This codes for CASSPGGEKLFF.

The chain combines TRBV19 with TRBJ2-7, with unresolved D. The CDR3 loop spans 13 amino acids. V was trimmed by 1 base and J by 2 bases, leaving 6 bases between them. Germline V gene lookup returns CDR1 LNHDA and CDR2 SQIVND (reference sequence). The CDR3 nucleotides are TGTGCCAGTAGTATAGGTCCAACCTACGAGCAGTACTTC. Protein sequence: CASSIGPTYEQYF.

The rearrangement joins TRBV27 to TRBJ2-5, with TRBD2 matching 10 bases. The CDR3 has 16 amino acids. Losses at the gene ends were 5 bases for V and 1 base for J; bases not matched to a gene: 7. The germline V gene encodes CDR1 MNHEY and CDR2 SMNVEV (reference sequence). The CDR3 is CASSQNPSGGQETQYF. The CDR3, as DNA: TGTGCCAGCAGTCAGAATCCTAGCGGGGGCCAAGAGACCCAGTACTTC.

The rearrangement uses TRBV2 and TRBJ2-7; maybe TRBD1 (6 bases). The CDR3 is made up of 13 amino acids. The germline gives CDR1 SNHLY, CDR2 FYNNEI. V lost 10 bases to trimming and J lost 2 bases, with 15 bases between them. The CDR3 region is CATEGDTTYEQYF. In nucleotides, the CDR3 is TGTGCCACCGAGGGGGACACAACCTACGAGCAGTACTTC.

The chain links TRBV28 to TRBJ1-1, with no clear D. The CDR3 sequence is 16 residues long. Germline-derived CDR1 and CDR2 are MDHEN and SYDVKM. V was clipped by 6 bases and J by 0 bases, with 17 bases between them. In DNA, the CDR3 is TGTGCCAGCAGCTTTGACCCTCGCGGACTGAACACTGAAGCTTTCTTT. Protein sequence: CASSFDPRGLNTEAFF.